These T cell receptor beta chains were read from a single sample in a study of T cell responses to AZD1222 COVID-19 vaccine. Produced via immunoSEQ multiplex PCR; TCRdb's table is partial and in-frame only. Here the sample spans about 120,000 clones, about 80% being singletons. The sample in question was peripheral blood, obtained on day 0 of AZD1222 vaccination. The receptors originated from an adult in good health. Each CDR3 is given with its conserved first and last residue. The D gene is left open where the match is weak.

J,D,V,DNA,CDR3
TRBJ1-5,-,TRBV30,TGTGCCTGGAGCGGACATGGGAATCAGCCCCAGCATTTT,CAWSGHGNQPQHF
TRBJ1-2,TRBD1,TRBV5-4,TGTGCCAGCAGCTTCGGGCAGGGGGCGCGAGGTGGCTACACCTTC,CASSFGQGARGGYTF
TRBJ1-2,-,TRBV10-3,TGTGCCATCAGTGGGGAACCAGGGTATGGCTACACCTTC,CAISGEPGYGYTF
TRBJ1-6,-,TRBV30,TGTGCCTGCCAAAGGGATCCCCCATCACCCCTCCACTTT,CACQRDPPSPLHF
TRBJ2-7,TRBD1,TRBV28,TGTGCCAGCAGTTTTTGGGACAGAACCTACGAGCAGTACTTC,CASSFWDRTYEQYF
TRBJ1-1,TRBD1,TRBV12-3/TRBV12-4,TGTGCCAGCAGTCCCGGGACAGAGGGAACAGCTTTCTTT,CASSPGTEGTAFF
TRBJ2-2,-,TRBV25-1,TGTGCCAGCAGTGGTGGACAGAACACCGGGGAGCTGTTTTTT,CASSGGQNTGELFF
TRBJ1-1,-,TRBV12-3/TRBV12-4,TGTGCCAGCAGGATGGGTGGGGCTGAAGCTTTCTTT,CASRMGGAEAFF
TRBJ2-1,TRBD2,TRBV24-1,TGTGCCACCTCTGCCGGGCTAGCGGGGACTAGGGATGAGCAGTTCTTC,CATSAGLAGTRDEQFF
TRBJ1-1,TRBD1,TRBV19,TGTGCCAGTTCGGCTACAGGGGGCCACACTGAAGCTTTCTTT,CASSATGGHTEAFF